The source of this T cell receptor (beta chain) is a study of graft-versus-host responses after intestinal transplantation. As for the study in general: Each recipient received anti-thymocyte globulin induction, then tacrolimus and steroids for approximately 3 years.

The study's findings and limits: The authors found GvH clones in recipient marrow, some appearing first in ileum or blood.

Per germline, CDR1 MDHEN and CDR2 SYDVKM. V dropped 3 bases and J dropped 0; count of bases not matched to a gene: 1. CDR3 length equals 14 residues. In regard to this clone: Its matching antigen is unknown. This specimen includes other DNA sequences encoding the same CDR3.

TCRdb keeps only in-frame clones here, not all; method: immunoSEQ multiplex PCR. The data hold about 23,000 clones, with approximately 91% observed a single time. The receptor was derived from a human patient who received an intestinal transplant, so some T cells may come from the graft donor. The rearrangement uses TRBV28 and TRBJ2-7; 8 bases align to TRBD2. The material sequenced was PBMCs, taken 38 to 40 days after intestinal transplant. CDR3 sequence (DNA): TGTGCCAGCAGTTTCAGCGGGAGCTCCTACGAGCAGTACTTC. As protein: CASSFSGSSYEQYF. Complete variable domain (other parts from reference TRBV28 and TRBJ2-7): DVKVTQSSRYLVKRTGEKVFLECVQDMDHENMFWYRQDPGLGLRLIYFSYDVKMKEKGDIPEGYSVSREKKERFSLILESASTNQTSMYLCASSFSGSSYEQYFGPGTRLTVT.